The next 8 T cell receptor beta chains were all read from a single sample in a study of control samples from healthy donors and cancer patients. This table comes from immunoSEQ multiplex PCR, and its TCRdb copy is limited to in-frame clones, with some not included. This repertoire shows approximately 140,000 clones, 75% to 95% found once; its top ten account for 7.1%. Sequencing was done on a sample of blood. Every receptor here comes from a man between 18 and 29 years old in good health.

This clone was counted a few times. The chain uses TRBV5-4 and TRBJ1-6; D is undetermined. The V end lost 0 bases, the J end lost 9 bases, and 7 bases lay between the germline ends. Germline lookup yields CDR1 SGHNT and CDR2 YYREEE (reference sequence). The CDR3 sequence is 13 residues long. CDR3 region: CASSLAGPSPLHF. Here the CDR3 DNA reads TGTGCCAGCAGCTTGGCCGGACCTTCACCCCTCCACTTT.

CDR3 in DNA: TGTGCCATCAGTGACCGGGACAGGGGTTACGAGCAGTACTTC. The encoded protein is CAISDRDRGYEQYF. This sequence joins TRBV10-3 and TRBJ2-7; 10 bases map to TRBD1. Per germline, CDR1 ENHRY and CDR2 SYGVKD. V shed 3 bases and J 4 bases; nucleotides not matched to a gene: 3. The CDR3 sequence is 14 residues long.

V usage is TRBV3-1 (or the pseudogene TRBV3-2) and J usage is TRBJ2-5, with D perhaps TRBD2 (6 bases). Between the trimmed V and J ends, which lost 0 bases and 3 bases, there was a span of 14 bases. CDR1 is LGHDT, CDR2 YNNKEL, per germline (reference sequence). This CDR3 comprises 16 residues. The DNA for the CDR3 is TGTGCCAGCAGCCAAGACTGGGGGGAGGTAGAAGAGACCCAGTACTTC. The encoded protein is CASSQDWGEVEETQYF.

The rearrangement uses TRBV6-5 and TRBJ1-5; 7 bases agree with TRBD1. Germline CDR1 MNHEY, CDR2 SVGAGI. V shed 6 bases and J 4 bases; nucleotides not matched to a gene: 9. This CDR3 has 15 residues. CDR3: CASRAGQGVNQPQHF. CDR3 coding DNA: TGTGCCAGCAGAGCCGGGCAGGGGGTAAATCAGCCCCAGCATTTT.

This clone appeared a few times. The chain recombines TRBV18 with TRBJ1-3; D gene uncertain. The CDR3 loop spans 14 amino acids. V lost 3 bases and J 0 bases, leaving 6 bases between the germline ends. Looked up from germline, CDR1 is KGHSH and CDR2 is LQKENI. The CDR3 sequence is CASSPPNSGNTIYF. The CDR3 DNA reads as TGTGCCAGCTCACCTCCTAACTCTGGAAACACCATATATTTT.

This chain joins TRBV7-9 and TRBJ1-3; TRBD1 might be the D (5 bases). V gave up 5 bases and J gave up 0 bases, with 11 bases separating them. The germline CDR1 and CDR2 sequences are SEHNR and FQNEAQ (reference sequence). The CDR3 totals 15 residues. CDR3 DNA sequence: TGTGCCAGCAGCGACAGCGACTTCTCTGGAAACACCATATATTTT. It yields the protein CASSDSDFSGNTIYF.

The gene calls are TRBV7-2 and TRBJ2-1; D possibly corresponds to TRBD2 (6 bases). CDR1 and CDR2 (germline): SGHTA, FQGNSA. Trimming shortened V by 5 bases and J by 0 bases, and 17 bases separated the two germline ends. The CDR3 contains 17 residues. The CDR3 nucleotides read TGTGCCAGCAGCCTCACGGGACTCTTAAGCTCCTACAATGAGCAGTTCTTC. Translated, it gives CASSLTGLLSSYNEQFF.

The chain has TRBV12-3 or TRBV12-4 and TRBJ1-3; D remains unclear. The CDR3 runs to 13 residues. V gave up 3 bases and J gave up 6 bases, with 9 bases separating them. The CDR3: CASSLEESNTIYF. As DNA, the CDR3 is TGTGCCAGCAGTTTGGAAGAGTCAAACACCATATATTTT.